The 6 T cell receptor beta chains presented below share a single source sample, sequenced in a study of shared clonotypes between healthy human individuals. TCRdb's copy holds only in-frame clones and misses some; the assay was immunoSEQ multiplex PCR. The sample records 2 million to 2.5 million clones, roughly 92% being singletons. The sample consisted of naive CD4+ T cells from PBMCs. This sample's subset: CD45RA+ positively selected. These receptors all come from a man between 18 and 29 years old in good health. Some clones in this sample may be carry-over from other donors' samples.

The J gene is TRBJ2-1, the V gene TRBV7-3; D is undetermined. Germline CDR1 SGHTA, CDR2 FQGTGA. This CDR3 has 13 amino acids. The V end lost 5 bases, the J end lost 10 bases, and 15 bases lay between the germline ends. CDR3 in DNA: TGTGCCAGCAGCCCAGGACGTGGGGTAGAGCAGTTCTTC. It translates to CASSPGRGVEQFF.

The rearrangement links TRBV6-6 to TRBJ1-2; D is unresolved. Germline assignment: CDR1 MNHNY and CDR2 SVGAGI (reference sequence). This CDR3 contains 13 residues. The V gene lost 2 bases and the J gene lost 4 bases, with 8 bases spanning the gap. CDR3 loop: CASSYTGLYGYTF. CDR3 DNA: TGTGCCAGCAGTTACACGGGCCTCTATGGCTACACCTTC.

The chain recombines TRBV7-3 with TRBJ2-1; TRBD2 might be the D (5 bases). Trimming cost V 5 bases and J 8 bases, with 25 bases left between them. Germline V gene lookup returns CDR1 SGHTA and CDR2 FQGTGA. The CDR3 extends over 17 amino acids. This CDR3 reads CASSPRWGGSGFDEQFF. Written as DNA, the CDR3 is TGTGCCAGCAGCCCTCGGTGGGGTGGATCGGGATTCGATGAGCAGTTCTTC.

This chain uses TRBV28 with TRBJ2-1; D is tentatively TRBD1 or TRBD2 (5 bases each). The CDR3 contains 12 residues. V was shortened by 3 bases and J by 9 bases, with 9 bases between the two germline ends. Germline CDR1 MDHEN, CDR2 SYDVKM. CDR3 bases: TGTGCCAGCAGTTTTGAGGGGCCTGAGCAGTTCTTC. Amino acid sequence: CASSFEGPEQFF. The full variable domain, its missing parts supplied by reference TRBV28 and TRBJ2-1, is DVKVTQSSRYLVKRTGEKVFLECVQDMDHENMFWYRQDPGLGLRLIYFSYDVKMKEKGDIPEGYSVSREKKERFSLILESASTNQTSMYLCASSFEGPEQFFGPGTRLTVL.

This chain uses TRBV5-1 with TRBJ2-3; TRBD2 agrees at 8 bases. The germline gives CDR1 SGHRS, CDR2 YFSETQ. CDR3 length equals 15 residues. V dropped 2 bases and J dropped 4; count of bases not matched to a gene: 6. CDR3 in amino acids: CASSFLAGSADTQYF. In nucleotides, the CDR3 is TGCGCCAGCAGCTTCTTAGCGGGAAGCGCAGATACGCAGTATTTT.

In nucleotides, the CDR3 is TGTGCCAGCAGCCGGGACCACCAAGAGACCCAGTACTTC. Translation: CASSRDHQETQYF. The chain has TRBV5-4 and TRBJ2-5; the D gene could be TRBD1 or TRBD2 (5 bases each). Germline CDR1 is SGHNT and CDR2 is YYREEE (reference sequence). V dropped 4 bases and J dropped 0 bases, with 7 bases sitting between them. The length of the CDR3 is 13 residues.